This T cell receptor (beta chain) was retrieved from a study of blood T cell repertoires in COVID-19. At the level of the study: Samples of COVID-19 (acute and convalescent) were obtained from the United States, Italy and Spain. T cells, B-cell-depleted T cells, or PBMCs provided the cDNA or gDNA that served as material.

This clone was seen only a few times. CDR3 size: 15 residues. V lost 5 bases to trimming and J lost 4 bases; unmatched junction nucleotides: 7. Germline lookup yields CDR1 LNHDA and CDR2 SQIVND (reference sequence). In the original analysis: Estimation of nucleated cell counts relied on the amplification of reference gene primers. Some clones are missing from TCRdb's copy, which holds only in-frame ones; the method was immunoSEQ multiplex PCR. The V and J calls and clone size come from that table; D and trimming were worked out from the DNA. This table holds 300,000 or so clones, approximately 86% found once.

The sequencing sample was made of peripheral blood. The sequence derives from a man between 65 and 79 years old with acute or convalescent COVID-19. The chain combines TRBV19 with TRBJ2-7; TRBD1 matches at 11 bases. This CDR3 is CASSSPGQGAYEQYF. For the CDR3, the DNA is TGTGCCAGTAGTTCCCCAGGACAGGGGGCTTACGAGCAGTACTTC.